These T cell receptor beta chains were read from a single sample in a study of shared clonotypes between healthy human individuals. Using immunoSEQ multiplex PCR, the repertoire was profiled, and TCRdb retains in-frame clones only, with some absent. This table has 800,000 to 1,200,000 clones, 78% appearing once. What was sequenced was memory CD4+ T cells from PBMCs. The receptors originated from a man aged 18 to 29 in good health. Some clones in this sample may be carry-over from other donors' samples. CDR3s include the opening cysteine and the closing phenylalanine or tryptophan.

>TRBV28
CASSPPPGGRTEAFF
>TRBV11-2
CASTPLQGHLNGYTF
>TRBV10-3
CAISGQENTEAFF
>TRBV6-1
CASRGDLGWYF
>TRBV9
CASSIRDGDGSEQYF
>TRBV5-1
CASSALTTGGYGYTF
>TRBV5-1
CASSLLPGGTVYTEAFF
>TRBV5-1
CASSLGQRANTEAFF
>TRBV6-1
CASSERWDPATNEKLFF
>TRBV30
CAWSPGLAKNIQYF
>TRBV7-3
CASSSDITNNEQFF
>TRBV10-2
CASMIPGQVYNEQFF
>TRBV5-1
CASSLLPGTGSPDTEAFF
>TRBV11-3
CASSAKIYNSPLHF
>TRBV15
CATRGRQDQPQHF
>TRBV7-2
CASSLGGANEKLFF
>TRBV9
CASSVSGTDTQYF
>TRBV5-1
CASSLGSSWGGYTF
>TRBV15
CATSRTRGEQYF
>TRBV5-1
CASSSGPGEKLFF
>TRBV5-1
CASSLAGLDGYTF
>TRBV9
CASSITSNNEQFF
>TRBV25-1
CASSRLAGYTDTQYF
>TRBV7-3
CASSSTRPTDRDHGYTF
>TRBV19
CASSISRVLFF
>TRBV13
CASSLGREFTEAFF
>TRBV6-1
CASSENWEKLFF
>TRBV21-1
CASRVSDGSSYNEQFF
>TRBV6-6
CASSYDLRDTQYF
>TRBV19
CASSKGQGEKLFF
>TRBV10-3
CAITQAQNTEAFF
>TRBV7-3
CASSLQSSGANVLTF
>TRBV10-3
CASKKREGVEQFF
>TRBV25-1
CASRAPSGGRTGELFF
>TRBV11-3
CASSLTAGSTDTQYF
>TRBV4-3
CASSPGAAIGQETQYF
>TRBV7-2
CASSLAHGGQGTEAFF
>TRBV6-5
CASREGGREEQYF
>TRBV30
CAWVRVSGANVLTF
>TRBV28
CASRQGTDTEAFF
>TRBV7-9
CASSFKGVEQYF
>TRBV2
CASSESTYGYTF
>TRBV27
CASSLGGPTASGYTF
>TRBV29-1
CSVTSMGRTEGNTEAFF